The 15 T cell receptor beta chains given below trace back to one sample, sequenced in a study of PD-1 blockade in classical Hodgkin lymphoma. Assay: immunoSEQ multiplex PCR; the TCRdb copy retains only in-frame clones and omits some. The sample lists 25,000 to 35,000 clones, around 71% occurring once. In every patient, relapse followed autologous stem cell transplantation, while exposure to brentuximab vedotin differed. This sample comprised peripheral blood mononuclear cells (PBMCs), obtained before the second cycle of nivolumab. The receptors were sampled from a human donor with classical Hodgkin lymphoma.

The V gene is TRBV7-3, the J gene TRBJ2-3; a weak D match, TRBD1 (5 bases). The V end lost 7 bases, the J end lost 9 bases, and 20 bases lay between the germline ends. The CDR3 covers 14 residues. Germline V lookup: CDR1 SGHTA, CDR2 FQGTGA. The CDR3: CASTKTDQPGTQYF. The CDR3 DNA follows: TGTGCCAGCACCAAAACCGACCAACCAGGGACGCAGTATTTT.

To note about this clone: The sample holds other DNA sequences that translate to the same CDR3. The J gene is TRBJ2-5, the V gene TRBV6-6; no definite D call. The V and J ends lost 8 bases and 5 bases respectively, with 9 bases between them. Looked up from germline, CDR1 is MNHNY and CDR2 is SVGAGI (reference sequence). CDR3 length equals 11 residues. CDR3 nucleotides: TGTGCCAGCTGGGGAACGGAGACCCAGTACTTC. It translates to CASWGTETQYF.

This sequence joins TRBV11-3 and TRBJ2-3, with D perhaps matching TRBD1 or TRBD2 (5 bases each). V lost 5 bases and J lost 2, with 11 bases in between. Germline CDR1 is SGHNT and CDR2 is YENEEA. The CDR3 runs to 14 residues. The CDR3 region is CASSPGTATDTQYF. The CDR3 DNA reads TGTGCCAGCAGCCCCGGGACGGCCACAGATACGCAGTATTTT.

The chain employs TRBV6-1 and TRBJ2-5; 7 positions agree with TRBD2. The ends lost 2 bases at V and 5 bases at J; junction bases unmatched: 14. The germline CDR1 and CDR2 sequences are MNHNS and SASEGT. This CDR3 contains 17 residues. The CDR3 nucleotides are TGTGCCAGCAGTGAATTGTTTCAGGACGGGGGAGGGGAGACCCAGTACTTC. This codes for CASSELFQDGGGETQYF.

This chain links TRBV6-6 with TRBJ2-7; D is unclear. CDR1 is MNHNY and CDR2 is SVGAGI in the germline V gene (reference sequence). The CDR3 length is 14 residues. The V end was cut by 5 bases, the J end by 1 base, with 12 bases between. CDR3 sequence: CASSTRTVSYEQYF. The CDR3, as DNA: TGTGCCAGCAGTACTCGTACAGTATCCTACGAGCAGTACTTC.

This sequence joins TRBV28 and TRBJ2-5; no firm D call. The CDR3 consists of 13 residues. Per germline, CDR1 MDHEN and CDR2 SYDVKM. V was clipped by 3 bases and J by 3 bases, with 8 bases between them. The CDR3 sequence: CASSFFSEETQYF. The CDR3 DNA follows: TGTGCCAGCAGTTTTTTTAGTGAAGAGACCCAGTACTTC.

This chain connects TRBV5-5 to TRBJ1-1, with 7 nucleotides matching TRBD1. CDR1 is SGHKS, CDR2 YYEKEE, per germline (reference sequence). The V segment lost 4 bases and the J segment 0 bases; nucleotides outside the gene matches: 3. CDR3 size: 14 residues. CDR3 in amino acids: CASSGGQLNTEAFF. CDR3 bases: TGTGCCAGCAGCGGGGGACAGTTGAACACTGAAGCTTTCTTT.

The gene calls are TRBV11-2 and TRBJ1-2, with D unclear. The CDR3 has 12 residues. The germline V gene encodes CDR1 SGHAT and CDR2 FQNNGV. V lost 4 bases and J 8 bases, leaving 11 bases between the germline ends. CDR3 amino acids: CASSSFAGGYTF. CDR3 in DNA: TGTGCCAGCAGCTCTTTTGCGGGCGGCTACACCTTC. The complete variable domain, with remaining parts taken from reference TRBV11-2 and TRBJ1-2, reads EAGVAQSPRYKIIEKRQSVAFWCNPISGHATLYWYQQILGQGPKLLIQFQNNGVVDDSQLPKDRFSAERLKGVDSTLKIQPAKLEDSAVYLCASSSFAGGYTFGSGTRLTVV.

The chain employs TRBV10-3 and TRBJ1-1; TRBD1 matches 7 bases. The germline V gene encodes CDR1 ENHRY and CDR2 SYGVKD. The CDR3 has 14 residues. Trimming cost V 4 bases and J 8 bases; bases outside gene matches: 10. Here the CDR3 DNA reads TGTGCCATCAGTGCGATCCTGGGGGACAGCGAAGCTTTCTTT. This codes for CAISAILGDSEAFF.

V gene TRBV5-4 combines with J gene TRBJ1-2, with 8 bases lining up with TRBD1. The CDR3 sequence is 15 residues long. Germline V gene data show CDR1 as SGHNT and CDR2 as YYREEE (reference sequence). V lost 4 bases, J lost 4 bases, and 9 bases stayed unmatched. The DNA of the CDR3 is TGTGCCAGCAGCCCTTCCGGGACAGGAAGCTATGGCTACACCTTC. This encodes CASSPSGTGSYGYTF.

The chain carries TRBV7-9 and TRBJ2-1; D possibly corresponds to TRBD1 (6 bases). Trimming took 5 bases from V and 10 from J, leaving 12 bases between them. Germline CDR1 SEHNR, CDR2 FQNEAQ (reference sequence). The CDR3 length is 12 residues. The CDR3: CASSRGGGEQFF. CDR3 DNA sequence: TGTGCCAGCAGCCGAGGTGGGGGCGAGCAGTTCTTC.

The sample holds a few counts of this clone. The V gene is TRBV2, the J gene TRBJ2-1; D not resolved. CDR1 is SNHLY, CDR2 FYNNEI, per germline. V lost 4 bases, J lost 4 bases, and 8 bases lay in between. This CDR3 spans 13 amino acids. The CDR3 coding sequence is TGTGCCAGCAGTGCTGAATCATACAATGAGCAGTTCTTC. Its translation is CASSAESYNEQFF.

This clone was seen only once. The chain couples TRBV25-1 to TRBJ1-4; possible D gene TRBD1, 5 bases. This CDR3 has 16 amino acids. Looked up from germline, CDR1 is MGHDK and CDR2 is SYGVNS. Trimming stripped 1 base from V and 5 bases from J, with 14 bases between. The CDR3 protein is CASSELGPTENEKLFF. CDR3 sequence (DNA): TGTGCCAGCAGTGAATTGGGACCGACAGAAAATGAAAAACTGTTTTTT.

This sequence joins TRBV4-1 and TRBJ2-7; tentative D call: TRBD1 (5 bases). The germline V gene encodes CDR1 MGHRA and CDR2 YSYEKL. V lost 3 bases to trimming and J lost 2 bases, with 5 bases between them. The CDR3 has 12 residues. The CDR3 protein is CASSQGPYEQYF. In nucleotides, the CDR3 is TGCGCCAGCAGCCAGGGGCCCTACGAGCAGTACTTC.

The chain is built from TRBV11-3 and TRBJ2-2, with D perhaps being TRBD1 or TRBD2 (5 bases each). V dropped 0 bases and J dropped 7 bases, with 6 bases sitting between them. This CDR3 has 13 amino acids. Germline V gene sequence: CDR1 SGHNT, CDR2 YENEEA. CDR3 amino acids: CASSLEGVGELFF. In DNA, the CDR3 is TGTGCCAGCAGCTTAGAGGGGGTCGGGGAGCTGTTTTTT.